The 26 T cell receptor beta chains reported below all come from one sample, sequenced in a study of regulatory T cells in long-lasting Graves disease. Arm-PCR with iRepertoire HTBI primers amplified the CDR3 regions for these TCR beta libraries. MiXCR was run by TCRdb on the multiplex PCR reads, yielding one entry per CDR3 protein. The sample gives about 340,000 distinct CDR3 sequences, less than 20% of which show up once; 25% to 35% is in the top ten. Time point denoted: persistent/refractory GD, antithyroid drugs over 5 years with positive TRAb. PBMC RNA was the source of the TCR library. The sample in question was peripheral blood mononuclear cells (PBMCs), obtained when the disease was refractory, from a patient treated with antithyroid drugs. The receptor set was obtained from a female donor with Graves disease.

There are many counts of this clonotype. The genes are TRBV5-1 and TRBJ1-1, with TRBD1 matching over 9 bases. In germline, CDR1 is SGHRS, CDR2 YFSETQ. V gave up 2 bases and J gave up 5 bases; unmatched junction bases: 4. CDR3 size: 14 residues. The CDR3 loop is CASSLGQGRTEAFF. The CDR3 DNA reads as TGCGCCAGCAGCTTAGGACAGGGGCGAACTGAAGCTTTCTTT.

This clonotype has just a few counts. V usage is TRBV6-1 and J usage is TRBJ2-7; TRBD2 matches at 9 bases. V was pared by 11 bases and J by 3 bases, with 8 bases of the junction left unmatched. The CDR3 has 13 residues. Germline CDR1 reads MNHNS; CDR2 reads SASEGT. The CDR3 nucleotides read TGTGCCGGGACTCGCGGGGGGGTCTACGAGCAGTACTTC. It encodes CAGTRGGVYEQYF.

This clonotype was recorded at least ten times. CDR3 amino acids: CASSPGLLDEQYF. CDR3 nucleotides: TGTGCCAGCTCACCCGGACTTCTCGACGAGCAGTACTTC. The chain couples TRBV18 to TRBJ2-7; a possible D gene is TRBD2 (5 bases). Germline CDR1 is KGHSH and CDR2 is LQKENI. CDR3 length: 13 amino acids. Trimming cost V 3 bases and J 5 bases, with 11 bases left between them.

Here the CDR3 DNA reads TGTGCCAGCAGCGCTCCCACTCGAGACATTCAGTACTTC. Translated: CASSAPTRDIQYF. The chain recombines TRBV28 with TRBJ2-4; D unresolved. The V end lost 6 bases, the J end lost 8 bases, and 14 bases lay between the germline ends. Germline V gene lookup returns CDR1 MDHEN and CDR2 SYDVKM. The CDR3 has 13 amino acids.

This clonotype was detected only a few times. The chain employs TRBV4-3 and TRBJ2-2; the D is unclear. Trimming stripped 0 bases from V and 2 bases from J, with 10 bases between. The CDR3 extends over 16 amino acids. Germline values: CDR1 LGHNA, CDR2 YSLEER. For the CDR3, the DNA is TGCGCCAGCAGCCAAGATCCAGGAACCAACACCGGGGAGCTGTTTTTT. Protein product: CASSQDPGTNTGELFF.

Ten or more counts support this clonotype. V is TRBV6-1 and J is TRBJ2-6; D assignment may be TRBD1 or TRBD2 (5 bases each). Trimming cost V 7 bases and J 4 bases, with 26 bases left between them. The CDR3 runs 19 residues. CDR1 MNHNS and CDR2 SASEGT come from the germline V gene. The CDR3 DNA follows: TGTGCCAGCACCCCTCCCATCGGGGCGAGTGTATTAGGGGCCAACGTCCTGACTTTC. It translates to CASTPPIGASVLGANVLTF.

The count of this clonotype is one. The genes are TRBV7-9 and TRBJ2-5; the match to TRBD2 covers 12 bases. The CDR3 contains 17 residues. The J segment lost 2 bases and the V segment lost 0 bases, leaving 4 bases of the junction unmatched. Germline V gene sequence: CDR1 SEHNR, CDR2 FQNEAQ (reference sequence). CDR3 protein: CASSLARTSGVQETQYF. The CDR3 DNA sequence: TGTGCCAGCAGCTTAGCCCGGACTAGCGGGGTTCAAGAGACCCAGTACTTC. The full variable domain, its missing parts supplied by reference TRBV7-9 and TRBJ2-5, is DTGVSQNPRHKITKRGQNVTFRCDPISEHNRLYWYRQTLGQGPEFLTYFQNEAQLEKSRLLSDRFSAERPKGSFSTLEIQRTEQGDSAMYLCASSLARTSGVQETQYFGPGTRLLVL.

J is TRBJ1-6 and V is TRBV2; 8 nucleotides line up with TRBD1. The CDR3 sequence is 18 residues long. The trim removed 6 bases at V and 8 bases at J, leaving 18 bases unmatched. The germline CDR1 and CDR2 sequences are SNHLY and FYNNEI. The CDR3 DNA reads as TGTGCCAGCAGCCCTAGGACAGGGCGGGGTACGAGGGATTCACCCCTCCACTTT. Translated: CASSPRTGRGTRDSPLHF.

This clonotype occurred many times. The rearrangement joins TRBV20-1 to TRBJ2-1; no clear D gene. Germline V lookup: CDR1 DFQATT, CDR2 SNEGSKA (reference sequence). Trimming took 0 bases from V and 6 from J, leaving 6 bases between them. The CDR3 covers 12 residues. The CDR3 is CSAREDGNEQFF. DNA for the CDR3: TGCAGTGCTAGAGAAGACGGCAATGAGCAGTTCTTC.

This clonotype showed up just a few times. V is TRBV4-1 and J is TRBJ1-6; D not resolved. Germline CDR1 reads MGHRA; CDR2 reads YSYEKL. V dropped 5 bases and J dropped 8 bases, with 19 bases sitting between them. There are 16 residues in the CDR3. The CDR3 coding sequence is TGCGCCAGCAGCGAACAACGGGGAACCGGCGATTCACCCCTCCACTTT. Its translation is CASSEQRGTGDSPLHF.

This clonotype was observed many times. The chain carries TRBV6-5 and TRBJ1-2; D might be TRBD1 (5 bases). Deletions cut 0 bases from V and 0 bases from J, with 17 bases between. CDR1 is MNHEY and CDR2 is SVGAGI in the germline V gene. The CDR3 length is 18 residues. For the CDR3, the DNA is TGTGCCAGCAGTTACTCTACAGGCTGGACTTTAGCTAACTATGGCTACACCTTC. Its protein product is CASSYSTGWTLANYGYTF.

The sample holds a few counts of this clonotype. The V call is TRBV29-1, the J call TRBJ1-2; D is uncertain. The CDR3 length is 11 residues. The germline V and J ends were trimmed by 7 bases and 8 bases, with 14 bases remaining between them. Germline CDR1 and CDR2: SQVTM and ANQGSEA. The CDR3 DNA reads TGCAGCGCGAAGGCGGGGTGGGGCTACACCTTC. This sequence encodes CSAKAGWGYTF. Drawing the rest from reference TRBV29-1 and TRBJ1-2, the complete variable domain is SAVISQKPSRDICQRGTSLTIQCQVDSQVTMMFWYRQQPGQSLTLIATANQGSEATYESGFVIDKFPISRPNLTFSTLTVSNMSPEDSSIYLCSAKAGWGYTFGSGTRLTVV.

This clonotype appeared many times. This chain links TRBV5-1 with TRBJ2-7, with TRBD2 identical over 10 bases. Looked up from germline, CDR1 is SGHRS and CDR2 is YFSETQ. The CDR3 length is 15 residues. J gave up 6 bases and V 0 bases, and 6 bases lay outside the gene matches. The CDR3 bases are TGCGCCAGCAGCTTGGCAATAGCGGGAGGTGGCGAGCAGTACTTC. Protein product: CASSLAIAGGGEQYF.

This clonotype occurred many times. CDR3 protein: CASSDPHWGNEQFF. The CDR3 coding sequence is TGTGCCAGCAGTGACCCCCACTGGGGCAATGAGCAGTTCTTC. The chain combines TRBV2 with TRBJ2-1; unclear D gene. The CDR3 has 14 residues. Trimming pared 3 bases from V and 6 bases from J, leaving 12 bases between. Per germline, CDR1 SNHLY and CDR2 FYNNEI.

This clonotype has a count of ten or more. This chain joins TRBV12-3 or TRBV12-4 and TRBJ1-2; no clear D. The CDR3 is 14 amino acids. Deletions cut 5 bases from V and 3 bases from J, with 13 bases between. The CDR3: CASSETSFYYGYTF. The CDR3 DNA sequence: TGTGCCAGCAGTGAAACCAGCTTTTACTATGGCTACACCTTC.

The chain employs TRBV18 and TRBJ1-1; TRBD1 is a possible D gene (6 bases). The ends were cut back, 3 bases at V and 5 bases at J, with 25 bases in the middle. The V gene's germline CDR1 is KGHSH and CDR2 LQKENI. The CDR3 loop spans 18 amino acids. CDR3 in amino acids: CASSPYAPGPGARTEAFF. As DNA, the CDR3 is TGTGCCAGCTCACCCTATGCGCCAGGTCCGGGGGCGAGGACTGAAGCTTTCTTT.

This clonotype was seen ten or more times. The V gene is TRBV27, the J gene TRBJ1-2; D is ambiguous. This CDR3 has 16 residues. Trimming cost V 1 base and J 4 bases, with 16 bases left between them. Germline V gene lookup returns CDR1 MNHEY and CDR2 SMNVEV (reference sequence). In DNA, the CDR3 is TGTGCCAGCAGTTTATTGGGGTCTTCCGATGGCTATGGCTACACCTTC. Amino acids: CASSLLGSSDGYGYTF.

In this sample, this clonotype turned up a few times. This chain links TRBV7-9 with TRBJ2-1, with 9 bases identical to TRBD2. Germline CDR1 SEHNR, CDR2 FQNEAQ (reference sequence). The trim removed 5 bases at V and 1 base at J, leaving 9 bases unmatched. CDR3 length: 17 amino acids. The CDR3 DNA reads as TGTGCCAGCAGCCAGCCTACTAGCGGGCATTCCTACAATGAGCAGTTCTTC. This encodes CASSQPTSGHSYNEQFF. Together with reference TRBV7-9 and TRBJ2-1, the CDR3 gives the full variable domain: DTGVSQNPRHKITKRGQNVTFRCDPISEHNRLYWYRQTLGQGPEFLTYFQNEAQLEKSRLLSDRFSAERPKGSFSTLEIQRTEQGDSAMYLCASSQPTSGHSYNEQFFGPGTRLTVL.

The V call is TRBV7-2, the J call TRBJ1-1; a weak D match, TRBD1 (6 bases). Germline values: CDR1 SGHTA, CDR2 FQGNSA. The CDR3 is made up of 15 amino acids. Trimming removed 1 base from V and 5 bases from J, with 14 bases in between. Here the CDR3 DNA reads TGTGCCAGCAGCTTAGGGGAAGGGGGTCGTACTGAAGCTTTCTTT. It yields the protein CASSLGEGGRTEAFF.

This clonotype was seen repeatedly, ten times or more. The chain has TRBV7-9 and TRBJ2-7; 8 bases are shared with TRBD2. The V segment lost 5 bases and the J segment 2 bases; nucleotides outside the gene matches: 2. The V gene's germline CDR1 is SEHNR and CDR2 FQNEAQ (reference sequence). The CDR3 covers 13 residues. The CDR3 spells CASSKRETYEQYF. CDR3 coding DNA: TGTGCCAGCAGCAAGCGGGAGACCTACGAGCAGTACTTC.

This clonotype occurred many times. J is TRBJ1-6 and V is TRBV27; possibly TRBD1 for D (6 bases). CDR1 is MNHEY, CDR2 SMNVEV, per germline (reference sequence). The V end lost 3 bases, the J end lost 5 bases, and 14 bases lay between the germline ends. The length of the CDR3 is 16 residues. CDR3 sequence (DNA): TGTGCCAGCAGTTTCAGGCGGGACACCAATAATTCACCCCTCCACTTT. Translating gives CASSFRRDTNNSPLHF.

This clonotype showed up many times. In DNA form, the CDR3 reads TGTGCTAGTGGTTTGGTACAAAGAGGGGACGACGAGCAGTACTTC. Protein sequence: CASGLVQRGDDEQYF. This chain uses TRBV12-5 with TRBJ2-7; D could derive from TRBD1 or TRBD2 (5 bases each). CDR3 length: 15 residues. Trimming left V 0 bases short and J 5 bases short, with 14 bases between. Per the germline V gene, CDR1 is LGHNT and CDR2 is FRNRAP.

This chain connects TRBV6-2 or TRBV6-3 to TRBJ2-7, with D possibly being TRBD2 (6 bases). Germline-derived CDR1 and CDR2 are MNHEY and SVGEGT. V was clipped by 6 bases and J by 2 bases, with 17 bases between them. The CDR3 has 15 residues. DNA of the CDR3: TGTGCCAGCAGGGGGGGTCCGAAGCGGCCCTACGAGCAGTACTTC. It encodes CASRGGPKRPYEQYF.

To note about this clonotype: A much larger clone is a single base away; this may be a read error. The chain couples TRBV27 to TRBJ2-7; D possibly matches TRBD1 or TRBD2 (6 bases each). Germline V gene data show CDR1 as MNHEY and CDR2 as SMNVEV (reference sequence). This CDR3 spans 13 amino acids. The DNA of the CDR3 is TGTGCCAGCAGTCTCCTCTCGGGGGCTGAGCAGTGCTTC. It specifies CASSLLSGAEQCF.

For this clonotype: A much more abundant neighbour one base away suggests this may be a read error. The chain has TRBV2 and TRBJ2-6; no firm D call. CDR3 length equals 14 residues. Trimming took off 11 bases at V and 0 bases at J, with 11 bases between the two ends. The germline V gene encodes CDR1 SNHLY and CDR2 FYNNEI. The DNA of the CDR3 is TGTGCCTGCCTCTACCTCTCTGGGGCCAACGTCCTGACTTTC. The encoded protein is CACLYLSGANVLTF.

The table lists this clonotype with many counts. The rearrangement uses TRBV3-1 and TRBJ1-1; possibly TRBD1 for D (6 bases). CDR1 is LGHDT, CDR2 YNNKEL, per germline (reference sequence). This CDR3 region has 14 residues. The ends were cut back, 4 bases at V and 6 bases at J, with 15 bases in the middle. As DNA, the CDR3 is TGTGCCAGCAGCCTCGGGACATCTAACGCTGAAGCTTTCTTT. The encoded protein is CASSLGTSNAEAFF. Combining the CDR3 with reference TRBV3-1 and TRBJ1-1 gives the whole variable domain DTAVSQTPKYLVTQMGNDKSIKCEQNLGHDTMYWYKQDSKKFLKIMFSYNNKELIINETVPNRFSPKSPDKAHLNLHINSLELGDSAVYFCASSLGTSNAEAFFGQGTRLTVV.